The clone carrying this T cell receptor (beta chain) has only a few counts. These data originate in a study of patients and donors after allogeneic stem cell transplantation. V lost 8 bases and J lost 0; bases outside the gene matches: 12. Germline loops: CDR1 LNHDA, CDR2 SQIVND (reference sequence). The CDR3 is 16 residues long. Via MiXCR, TCRdb re-called the RT-PCR reads, giving one row per CDR3 protein. This sample has fewer than 250,000 distinct CDR3 sequences, with 13% to 15% found just once. The TCR comes from a human donor who was either an allogeneic HSCT recipient or a stem cell or donor lymphocyte infusion donor (not recorded which). It is not recorded whose cells these are; they may come from a transplant donor. V usage is TRBV19 and J usage is TRBJ1-2, with 7 positions matching TRBD1. The sequenced sample was blood, either unsorted or a sorted T cell fraction (not recorded which). For the CDR3, the DNA is TGTGCCAGTGTCCGGGACAGCCAACGTCCTAACTATGGCTACACCTTC. This translates into CASVRDSQRPNYGYTF.